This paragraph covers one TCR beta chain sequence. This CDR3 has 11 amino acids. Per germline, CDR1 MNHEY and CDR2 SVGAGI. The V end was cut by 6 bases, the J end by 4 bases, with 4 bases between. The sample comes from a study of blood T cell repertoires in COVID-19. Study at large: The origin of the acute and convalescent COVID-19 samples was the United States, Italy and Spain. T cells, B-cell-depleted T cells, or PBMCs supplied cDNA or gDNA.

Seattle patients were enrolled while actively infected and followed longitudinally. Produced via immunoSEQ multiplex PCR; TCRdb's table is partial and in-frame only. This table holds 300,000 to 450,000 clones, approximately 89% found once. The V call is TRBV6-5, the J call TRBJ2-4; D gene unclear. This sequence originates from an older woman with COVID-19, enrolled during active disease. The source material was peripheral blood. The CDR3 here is CASSLKNIQYF. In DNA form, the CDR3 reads TGTGCCAGCAGCTTAAAAAACATTCAGTACTTC.